Below, 21 T cell receptor beta chains from the same sample are listed, as sequenced in a study of T cell responses to AZD1222 COVID-19 vaccine. Some clones are missing from TCRdb's copy, which holds only in-frame ones; the method was immunoSEQ multiplex PCR. The sample holds some 140,000 clones, approximately 93% seen once. The source material was peripheral blood, sampled on day 0 of AZD1222 vaccination. The receptors shown here come from an adult in good health.

This clone was seen once. V gene TRBV5-1 combines with J gene TRBJ2-7; a weak D match, TRBD2 (7 bases). V was cut by 4 bases and J by 5 bases, with 13 bases left in between. There are 13 residues in the CDR3. Germline CDR1 is SGHRS and CDR2 is YFSETQ. CDR3: CASSLGGGDEQYF. The CDR3 DNA reads as TGCGCCAGCAGCCTAGGAGGGGGGGACGAGCAGTACTTC.

V gene TRBV5-6 combines with J gene TRBJ1-1; the D is unclear. With 0 bases removed from V and 1 base from J, the gap between germline ends came to 7 bases. Germline CDR1 SGHDT, CDR2 YYEEEE. The CDR3 consists of 14 residues. The CDR3 loop is CASSLDPANTEAFF. The CDR3 DNA is TGTGCCAGCAGCTTGGATCCAGCGAACACTGAAGCTTTCTTT.

The rearrangement joins TRBV6-5 to TRBJ2-7; D may be TRBD1 (6 bases). The V end was cut by 5 bases, the J end by 1 base, with 12 bases between. In germline, CDR1 is MNHEY, CDR2 SVGAGI. The CDR3 has 14 amino acids. The CDR3 nucleotides are TGTGCCAGCAGTAAGACAGGCAATTCCTACGAGCAGTACTTC. It codes for CASSKTGNSYEQYF.

The chain joins TRBV27 to TRBJ1-1; the D gene is possibly TRBD1 (5 bases). This CDR3 contains 14 residues. Germline lookup yields CDR1 MNHEY and CDR2 SMNVEV (reference sequence). Trimming removed 5 bases from V and 3 bases from J, with 13 bases in between. The CDR3 is CASSPSGFYTEAFF. CDR3 nucleotides: TGTGCCAGCAGTCCCTCAGGGTTTTACACTGAAGCTTTCTTT.

This chain joins TRBV25-1 and TRBJ1-6, with a possible D match to TRBD1 (5 bases). CDR1 is MGHDK and CDR2 is SYGVNS in the germline V gene. V shed 3 bases and J shed 7 bases, with 13 bases lying between them. The CDR3 has 15 residues. CDR3 residues: CASSESRAKNSPLHF. In nucleotides, the CDR3 is TGTGCCAGCAGTGAGTCCAGGGCCAAAAATTCACCCCTCCACTTT. The variable domain in full, with the rest retrieved from reference TRBV25-1 and TRBJ1-6, is EADIYQTPRYLVIGTGKKITLECSQTMGHDKMYWYQQDPGMELHLIHYSYGVNSTEKGDLSSESTVSRIRTEHFPLTLESARPSHTSQYLCASSESRAKNSPLHFGNGTRLTVT.

The chain couples TRBV10-3 to TRBJ2-7; no definite D call. V shed 2 bases and J shed 3 bases, with 11 bases lying between them. From germline, CDR1 is ENHRY and CDR2 SYGVKD. This CDR3 has 14 amino acids. The CDR3 reads CAISEEDEGYEQYF. CDR3 nucleotides: TGTGCCATCAGTGAGGAGGACGAAGGCTACGAGCAGTACTTC.

This chain connects TRBV15 to TRBJ2-3; D might be TRBD1 (5 bases). The CDR3 consists of 17 residues. V dropped 0 bases and J dropped 3 bases, with 16 bases sitting between them. The germline gives CDR1 LNHNV, CDR2 YYDKDF (reference sequence). The CDR3 region is CATSRDESRTPTDTQYF. CDR3 coding DNA: TGTGCCACCAGCAGAGATGAAAGTAGGACACCAACAGATACGCAGTATTTT. The whole variable domain, remainder taken from reference TRBV15 and TRBJ2-3, is DAMVIQNPRYQVTQFGKPVTLSCSQTLNHNVMYWYQQKSSQAPKLLFHYYDKDFNNEADTPDNFQSRRPNTSFCFLDIRSPGLGDTAMYLCATSRDESRTPTDTQYFGPGTRLTVL.

This clone was seen once. The genes are TRBV11-2 and TRBJ2-1, with 10 nucleotides matching TRBD2. Germline CDR1 is SGHAT and CDR2 is FQNNGV. The V segment lost 5 bases and the J segment 2 bases; nucleotides outside the gene matches: 12. CDR3 size: 18 residues. CDR3 bases: TGTGCCAGCAGCAATAAAGCCCCACTAGCGGGGCCCTACAATGAGCAGTTCTTC. This translates into CASSNKAPLAGPYNEQFF.

This clone was detected only once. The chain recombines TRBV7-9 with TRBJ2-3; D gene uncertain. Germline V gene data show CDR1 as SEHNR and CDR2 as FQNEAQ (reference sequence). V was cut by 2 bases and J by 3 bases, with 15 bases left in between. CDR3 length: 16 residues. Written as DNA, the CDR3 is TGTGCCAGCAGCTTACAGCCAAGGATTAAGACAGATACGCAGTATTTT. The encoded protein is CASSLQPRIKTDTQYF.

The V call is TRBV19, the J call TRBJ2-7; D possibly corresponds to TRBD1 (6 bases). The CDR3 loop spans 14 amino acids. Germline lookup yields CDR1 LNHDA and CDR2 SQIVND (reference sequence). Deletions cut 5 bases from V and 6 bases from J, with 17 bases between. As DNA, the CDR3 is TGTGCCAGTAGTCCACCCCACAGGGTTTCCGAGCAGTACTTC. Protein product: CASSPPHRVSEQYF.

The chain recombines TRBV10-3 with TRBJ1-1; 9 positions agree with TRBD1. The CDR3 loop spans 13 amino acids. The junction had 4 bases not matched to a gene; V was cut back by 10 bases and J by 1 base. CDR1 ENHRY and CDR2 SYGVKD come from the germline V gene. CDR3 coding DNA: TGTGCCACCCAGGACAGGGGGAACACTGAAGCTTTCTTT. Translated, it gives CATQDRGNTEAFF.

V and J are TRBV18 and TRBJ2-2; 7 nucleotides align to TRBD2. The trim removed 6 bases at V and 3 bases at J, leaving 10 bases unmatched. Germline V CDR1 and CDR2: KGHSH, LQKENI. CDR3 length: 16 residues. CDR3: CASSQLRGLDTGELFF. The CDR3 bases are TGTGCCAGCTCGCAATTGCGGGGGTTGGACACCGGGGAGCTGTTTTTT.

The CDR3 DNA sequence: TGTGCCACTAAACCTGGGGAGGCCACTCGGGATGAAAAACTGTTTTTT. Translated: CATKPGEATRDEKLFF. This rearrangement joins TRBV2 to TRBJ1-4; D gene uncertain. Germline V CDR1 and CDR2: SNHLY, FYNNEI. The CDR3 consists of 16 residues. Trimming shortened V by 10 bases and J by 6 bases, and 24 bases separated the two germline ends.

This sequence joins TRBV11-3 and TRBJ2-3; D possibly corresponds to TRBD2 (6 bases). V was cut by 5 bases and J by 3 bases, with 12 bases left in between. The CDR3 loop spans 14 amino acids. Germline loops: CDR1 SGHNT, CDR2 YENEEA. CDR3 bases: TGTGCCAGCAGCCGGGGGTCCATGACAGATACGCAGTATTTT. Its protein is CASSRGSMTDTQYF.

V gene TRBV5-5 combines with J gene TRBJ2-7; 7 nucleotides agree with TRBD1. Germline V gene data show CDR1 as SGHKS and CDR2 as YYEKEE (reference sequence). J lost 11 bases, V lost 3 bases, and 11 bases had no gene match. The CDR3 totals 13 residues. CDR3 region: CASSSVGQARKYF. For the CDR3, the DNA is TGTGCCAGCAGCTCTGTCGGACAGGCCAGAAAGTACTTC. The whole variable domain, filled in from reference TRBV5-5 and TRBJ2-7, reads DAGVTQSPTHLIKTRGQQVTLRCSPISGHKSVSWYQQVLGQGPQFIFQYYEKEERGRGNFPDRFSARQFPNYSSELNVNALLLGDSALYLCASSSVGQARKYFGPGTRLTVT.

The CDR3 here is CASSARIAATDTQYF. The CDR3 nucleotides are TGTGCCAGCAGCGCCCGGATAGCGGCCACAGATACGCAGTATTTT. This chain connects TRBV9 to TRBJ2-3; TRBD2 might be the D (6 bases). This CDR3 comprises 15 residues. CDR1 SGDLS and CDR2 YYNGEE come from the germline V gene. V was cut by 3 bases and J by 2 bases, with 13 bases left in between.

This chain joins TRBV6-5 and TRBJ2-5; TRBD1 aligns across 8 bases. The CDR3 sequence is 13 residues long. Germline V lookup: CDR1 MNHEY, CDR2 SVGAGI. J gave up 7 bases and V 4 bases, and 5 bases lay outside the gene matches. CDR3 sequence: CASSSPGTGTQYF. In DNA form, the CDR3 reads TGTGCCAGCAGTTCCCCCGGGACAGGGACCCAGTACTTC.

The J gene is TRBJ1-1, the V gene TRBV6-2 or TRBV6-3; TRBD1 matches 9 bases. There are 15 residues in the CDR3. Per the germline V gene, CDR1 is MNHEY and CDR2 is SVGEGT. Trimming removed 5 bases from V and 7 bases from J; junction bases left unmatched: 11. The CDR3 DNA reads as TGTGCCAGCAGTCAGCAGACAGGGGGGATCGGTGAAGCTTTCTTT. Translated, it gives CASSQQTGGIGEAFF.

The chain employs TRBV5-5 and TRBJ1-4, with a weak D call TRBD1 (5 bases). There are 16 residues in the CDR3. CDR1 and CDR2 (germline): SGHKS, YYEKEE (reference sequence). Trimming took off 4 bases at V and 1 base at J, with 14 bases between the two ends. The CDR3 is CASSHESQGTNEKLFF. The CDR3, as DNA: TGTGCCAGCAGCCACGAATCGCAGGGAACTAATGAAAAACTGTTTTTT.

The chain links TRBV5-1 to TRBJ1-1; a weak D match, TRBD1 (6 bases). The CDR3 runs 13 residues. With 1 base removed from V and 8 bases from J, the gap between germline ends came to 12 bases. Germline V gene data show CDR1 as SGHRS and CDR2 as YFSETQ. The CDR3 reads CASSLLQGSEAFF. In DNA form, the CDR3 reads TGCGCCAGCAGCTTGCTCCAGGGGTCGGAAGCTTTCTTT. The entire variable domain, with the rest obtained from reference TRBV5-1 and TRBJ1-1, is as follows: KAGVTQTPRYLIKTRGQQVTLSCSPISGHRSVSWYQQTPGQGLQFLFEYFSETQRNKGNFPGRFSGRQFSNSRSEMNVSTLELGDSALYLCASSLLQGSEAFFGQGTRLTVV.

The chain uses TRBV4-3 and TRBJ2-1; the D gene is possibly TRBD1 (5 bases). Germline CDR1 LGHNA, CDR2 YSLEER. V dropped 0 bases and J dropped 4 bases, with 7 bases sitting between them. The CDR3 spans 14 residues. The CDR3 DNA sequence: TGCGCCAGCAGCCAAGATGCAGGGTACAATGAGCAGTTCTTC. Translated, it gives CASSQDAGYNEQFF.